This TCR beta chain came from a study of blood T cell repertoires in COVID-19. The wider study: Samples came from the United States, Italy and Spain, spanning acute and convalescent COVID-19. T cells, B-cell-depleted T cells, or PBMCs supplied cDNA or gDNA.

The V end was cut by 4 bases, the J end by 1 base, with 13 bases between. Germline-derived CDR1 and CDR2 are SNHLY and FYNNEI. This CDR3 spans 15 amino acids. Per the study methods: Amplification from reference gene primers served as the basis for estimated nucleated cell counts. Here immunoSEQ multiplex PCR was the method, and the copy in TCRdb shows in-frame clones only, minus some. The V and J calls and clone size were taken over from that table, and D and trimming were inferred from the DNA. The sample carries tens of thousands of clones, 70% to 85% recorded once. The sequencing input was peripheral blood. This sequence was found in a man aged 55 to 69 with active or convalescent COVID-19. The chain uses TRBV2 and TRBJ1-1; D is ambiguous. The CDR3 DNA reads TGTGCCAGCAGTGGCCTCCGGTTGCCGAACACTGAAGCTTTCTTT. It is translated as CASSGLRLPNTEAFF.